This TCR beta chain comes out of a study of response to subunit inactivated influenza vaccine. The length of the CDR3 is 16 residues. Germline V lookup: CDR1 SGHAT, CDR2 FQNNGV. V gave up 0 bases and J gave up 0 bases, with 9 bases separating them. TCRdb reprocessed the RT-PCR reads with MiXCR, giving one entry per CDR3 protein. The sample lists 180,000 or so distinct CDR3 sequences; about an eighth were seen once. Another study also made use of these data, one on T cells expressing NK-cell markers. That report adds: Scientists made TCR beta cDNA using 5'RACE template switching with UMIs.

This chain joins TRBV11-2 and TRBJ2-1; a possible D gene is TRBD2 (6 bases). The specimen comprised CD8+ T cells sorted from PBMCs, sampled approximately 13 days after vaccination. The receptor's source is a man aged 45-60 years who received an inactivated influenza vaccine. Here the CDR3 DNA reads TGTGCCAGCAGCTTAGAGTTCGGGAGCTCCTACAATGAGCAGTTCTTC. It yields the protein CASSLEFGSSYNEQFF. Full variable domain (outside the CDR3, taken from reference TRBV11-2 and TRBJ2-1): EAGVAQSPRYKIIEKRQSVAFWCNPISGHATLYWYQQILGQGPKLLIQFQNNGVVDDSQLPKDRFSAERLKGVDSTLKIQPAKLEDSAVYLCASSLEFGSSYNEQFFGPGTRLTVL.